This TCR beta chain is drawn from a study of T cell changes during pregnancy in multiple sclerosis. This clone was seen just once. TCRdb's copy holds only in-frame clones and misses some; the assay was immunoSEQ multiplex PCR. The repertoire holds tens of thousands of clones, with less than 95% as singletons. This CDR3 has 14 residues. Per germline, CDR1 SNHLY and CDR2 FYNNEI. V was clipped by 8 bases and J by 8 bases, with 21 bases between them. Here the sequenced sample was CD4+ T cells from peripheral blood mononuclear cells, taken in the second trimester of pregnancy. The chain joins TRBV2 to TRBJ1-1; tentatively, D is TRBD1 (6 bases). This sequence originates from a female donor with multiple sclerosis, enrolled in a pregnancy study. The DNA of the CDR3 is TGTGCCAGCGGTCTCGACAGGTTTCTTAGGGAAGCTTTCTTT. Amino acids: CASGLDRFLREAFF. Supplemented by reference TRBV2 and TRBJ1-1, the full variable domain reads EPEVTQTPSHQVTQMGQEVILRCVPISNHLYFYWYRQILGQKVEFLVSFYNNEISEKSEIFDDQFSVERPDGSNFTLKIRSTKLEDSAMYFCASGLDRFLREAFFGQGTRLTVV.